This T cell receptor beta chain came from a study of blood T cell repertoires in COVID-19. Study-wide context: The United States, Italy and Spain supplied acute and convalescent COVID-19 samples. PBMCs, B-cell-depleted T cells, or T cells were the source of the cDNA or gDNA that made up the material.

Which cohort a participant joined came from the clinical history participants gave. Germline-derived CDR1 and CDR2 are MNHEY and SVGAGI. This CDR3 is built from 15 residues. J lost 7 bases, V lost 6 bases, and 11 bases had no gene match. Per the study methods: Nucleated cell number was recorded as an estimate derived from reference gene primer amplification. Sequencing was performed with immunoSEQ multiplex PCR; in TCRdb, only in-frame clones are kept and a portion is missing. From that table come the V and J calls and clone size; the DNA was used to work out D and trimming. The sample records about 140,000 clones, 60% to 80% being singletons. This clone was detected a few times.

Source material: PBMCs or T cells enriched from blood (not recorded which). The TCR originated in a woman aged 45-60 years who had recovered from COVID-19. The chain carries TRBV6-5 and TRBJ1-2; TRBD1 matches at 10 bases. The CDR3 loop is CASRSPDRGQGGYTF. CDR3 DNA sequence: TGTGCCAGCAGGAGCCCCGACAGGGGGCAGGGTGGCTACACCTTC.